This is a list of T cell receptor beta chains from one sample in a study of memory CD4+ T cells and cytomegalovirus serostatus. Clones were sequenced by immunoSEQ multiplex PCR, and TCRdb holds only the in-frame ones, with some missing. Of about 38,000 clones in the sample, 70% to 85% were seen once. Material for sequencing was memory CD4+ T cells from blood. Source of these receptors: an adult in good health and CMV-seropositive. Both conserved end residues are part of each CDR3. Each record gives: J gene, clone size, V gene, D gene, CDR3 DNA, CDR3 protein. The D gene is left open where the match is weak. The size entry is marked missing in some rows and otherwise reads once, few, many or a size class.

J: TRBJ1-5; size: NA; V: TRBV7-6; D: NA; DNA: TGTGCCAGCAGCTTGGGGAATCAGCCCCAGCATTTT; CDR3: CASSLGNQPQHF
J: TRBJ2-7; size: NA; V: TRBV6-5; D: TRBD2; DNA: TGTGCCAGCAGTAAAAAGGGCGGGAGGGACGAGCAGTACTTC; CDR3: CASSKKGGRDEQYF
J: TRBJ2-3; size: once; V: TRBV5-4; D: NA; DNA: TGTGCCAGCAGCTTGTGGCGGGGAACTAGCACAGATACGCAGTATTTT; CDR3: CASSLWRGTSTDTQYF
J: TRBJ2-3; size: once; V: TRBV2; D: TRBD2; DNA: TGTGCCAGCAGTGAACGGCGGGAGGTGGGAGATACGCAGTATTTT; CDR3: CASSERREVGDTQYF
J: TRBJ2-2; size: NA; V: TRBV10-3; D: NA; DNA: TGTGCCACCGCGGAGGGGGCGGGCGGGGAGCTGTTTTTT; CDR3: CATAEGAGGELFF
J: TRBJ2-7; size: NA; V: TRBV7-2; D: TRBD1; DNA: TGTGCCAGCAGCCCCATCCGGGACAGCGTATTCCGGCAGTACTTC; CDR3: CASSPIRDSVFRQYF
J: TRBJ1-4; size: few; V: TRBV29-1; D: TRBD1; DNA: TGCAGCGTTGCTGCTTCAGGGGGCGCGGGAAAACTGTTTTTT; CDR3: CSVAASGGAGKLFF
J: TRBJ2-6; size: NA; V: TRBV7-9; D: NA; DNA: TGTGCCAGCAGCTCACAAGGGACTGGGGCCAACGTCCTGACTTTC; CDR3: CASSSQGTGANVLTF
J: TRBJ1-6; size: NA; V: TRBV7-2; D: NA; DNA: TGTGCCAGCAGCCCCGGACAAATTAATTCACCCCTCCACTTT; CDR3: CASSPGQINSPLHF
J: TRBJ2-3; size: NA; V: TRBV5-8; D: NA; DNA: TGTGCCAGCTGGAGGAGAGATCAAGATACGCAGTATTTT; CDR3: CASWRRDQDTQYF
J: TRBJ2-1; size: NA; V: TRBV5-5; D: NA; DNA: TGTGCCAGCAGCTTATTGGGTGAGCAGTTCTTC; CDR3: CASSLLGEQFF
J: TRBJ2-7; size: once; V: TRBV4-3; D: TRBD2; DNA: TGCGCCAGCAGCCAAGAAGGGTTCGGGGGGAACGAGCAGTACTTC; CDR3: CASSQEGFGGNEQYF
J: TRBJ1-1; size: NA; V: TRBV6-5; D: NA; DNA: TGTGCCAGCAGACACGGGGGGGAAAGGTTGACTGAAGCTTTCTTT; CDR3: CASRHGGERLTEAFF
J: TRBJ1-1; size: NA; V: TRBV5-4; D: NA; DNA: TGTGCCAGCAGCTTGGTGGAAAGGGACTCTGAAGCTTTCTTT; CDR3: CASSLVERDSEAFF
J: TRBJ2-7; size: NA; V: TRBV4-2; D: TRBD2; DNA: TGTGCCAGCAGCCAAGATCGGCTAGCGGGGGGCCACTACGAGCAGTACTTC; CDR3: CASSQDRLAGGHYEQYF
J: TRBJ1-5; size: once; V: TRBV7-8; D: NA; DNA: TGTGCCAGCAGCTTAGGGGCTCGCAATCAGCCCCAGCATTTT; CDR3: CASSLGARNQPQHF
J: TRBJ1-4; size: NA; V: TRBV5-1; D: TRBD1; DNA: TGCGCCAGCAGCTCGGGACAGGACAGCACTAATGAAAAACTGTTTTTT; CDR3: CASSSGQDSTNEKLFF
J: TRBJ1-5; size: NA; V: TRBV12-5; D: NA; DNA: TGTGCTAGTGGTTTGGTAAGGAGTAGAGGCAATCAGCCCCAGCATTTT; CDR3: CASGLVRSRGNQPQHF
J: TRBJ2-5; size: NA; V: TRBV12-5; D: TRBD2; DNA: TGTGCTAGTGGTTTGGGAGAGGGCGGGGGGGATCAAGAGACCCAGTACTTC; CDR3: CASGLGEGGGDQETQYF
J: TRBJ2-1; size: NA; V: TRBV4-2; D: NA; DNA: TGTGCCAGCAGCTCACCCGGATACGAGGACAATGAGCAGTTCTTC; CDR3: CASSSPGYEDNEQFF
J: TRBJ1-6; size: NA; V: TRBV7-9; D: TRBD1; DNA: TGTGCCAGCAGCATCGGACAGGGACGATCACCCCTCCACTTT; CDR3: CASSIGQGRSPLHF
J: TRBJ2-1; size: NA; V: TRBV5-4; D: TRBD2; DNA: TGTGCCAGCAGCTCAAAGCGGGGGGCTTACAATGAGCAGTTCTTC; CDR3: CASSSKRGAYNEQFF
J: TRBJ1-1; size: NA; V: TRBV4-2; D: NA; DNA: TGTGCCAGCAGCCAACCCGGAGTCAGCCCCACTGAAGCTTTCTTT; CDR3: CASSQPGVSPTEAFF
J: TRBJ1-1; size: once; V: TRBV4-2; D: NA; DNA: TGTGCCAGCAGCCAAGATGGTGTGGGGGGTCGGGCTTTCTTT; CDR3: CASSQDGVGGRAFF
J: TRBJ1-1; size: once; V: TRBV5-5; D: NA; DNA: TGTGCCAGCAGTTTAGTCCGGACAGAAGCTTTCTTT; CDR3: CASSLVRTEAFF
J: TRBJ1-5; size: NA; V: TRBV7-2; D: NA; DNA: TGTGCCAGCAGCTTTTACGGCCAGCCCCAGCATTTT; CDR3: CASSFYGQPQHF
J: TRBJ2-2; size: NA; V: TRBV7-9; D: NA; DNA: TGTGCCAGCAGCTTTTCTAGGGGCGGGAACACCGGGGAGCTGTTTTTT; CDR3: CASSFSRGGNTGELFF
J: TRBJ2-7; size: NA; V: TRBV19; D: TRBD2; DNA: TGTGCCAGTAGGAAAACTAGCGGGAGGGCCTACGAGCAGTACTTC; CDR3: CASRKTSGRAYEQYF
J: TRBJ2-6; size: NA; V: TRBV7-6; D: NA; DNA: TGTGCCAGCAGCCCGGTCACCGGGGCCAACGTCCTGACTTTC; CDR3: CASSPVTGANVLTF
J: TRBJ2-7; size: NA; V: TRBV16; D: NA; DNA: TGTGCCAGCAGCCTGAAGGGCGAGCAGTACTTC; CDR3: CASSLKGEQYF
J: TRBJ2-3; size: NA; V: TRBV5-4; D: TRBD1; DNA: TGTGCCAGCAGCTCACCACAGGGGGCGGGCACAGATACGCAGTATTTT; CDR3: CASSSPQGAGTDTQYF
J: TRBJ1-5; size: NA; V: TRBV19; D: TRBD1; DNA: TGTGCCAGTAGTCTCGCCCACAGGGGCGTCATAAGCAATCAGCCCCAGCATTTT; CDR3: CASSLAHRGVISNQPQHF
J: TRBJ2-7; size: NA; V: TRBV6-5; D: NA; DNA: TGTGCCAGCAGGACGGCGGGTGCCTACGAGCAGTACTTC; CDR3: CASRTAGAYEQYF
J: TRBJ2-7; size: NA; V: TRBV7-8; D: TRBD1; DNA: TGTGCCAGCAGCCCGGGACAGAGATACGAGCAGTACTTC; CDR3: CASSPGQRYEQYF
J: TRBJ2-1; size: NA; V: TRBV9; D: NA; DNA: TGTGCCAGCAGCGGGGGGACCCGCCCGTACAATGAGCAGTTCTTC; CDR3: CASSGGTRPYNEQFF
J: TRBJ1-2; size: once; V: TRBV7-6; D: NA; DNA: TGTGCCAGCGGGTACAGGGAGGCGGGTGGCTACACCTTC; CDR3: CASGYREAGGYTF
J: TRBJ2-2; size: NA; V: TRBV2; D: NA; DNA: TGTGCCAGCAGTATCTCGGGTCCTAACACCGGGGAGCTGTTTTTT; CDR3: CASSISGPNTGELFF